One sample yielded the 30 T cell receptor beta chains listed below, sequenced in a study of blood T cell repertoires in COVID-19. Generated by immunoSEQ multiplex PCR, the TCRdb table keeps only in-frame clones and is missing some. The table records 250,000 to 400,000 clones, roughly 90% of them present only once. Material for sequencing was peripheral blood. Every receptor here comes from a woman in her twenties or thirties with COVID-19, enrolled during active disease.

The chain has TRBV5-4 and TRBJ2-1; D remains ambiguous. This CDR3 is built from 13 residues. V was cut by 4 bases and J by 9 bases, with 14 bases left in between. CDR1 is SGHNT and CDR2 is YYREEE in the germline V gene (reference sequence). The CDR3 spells CASSPPRNGEQFF. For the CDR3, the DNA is TGTGCCAGCAGCCCCCCCCGTAACGGTGAGCAGTTCTTC.

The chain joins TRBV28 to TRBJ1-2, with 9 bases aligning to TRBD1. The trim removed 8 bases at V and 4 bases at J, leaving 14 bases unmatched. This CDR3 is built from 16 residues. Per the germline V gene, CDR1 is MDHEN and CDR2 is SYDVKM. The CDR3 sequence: CASVFLGQGKGYGYTF. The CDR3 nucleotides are TGTGCCAGCGTATTCTTAGGACAGGGGAAAGGCTATGGCTACACCTTC.

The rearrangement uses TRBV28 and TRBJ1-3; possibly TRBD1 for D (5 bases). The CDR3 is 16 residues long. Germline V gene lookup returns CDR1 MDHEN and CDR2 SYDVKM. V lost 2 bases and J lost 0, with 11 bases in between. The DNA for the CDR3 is TGTGCCAGCAGTTTAGGCAGGGCGCTCTCTGGAAACACCATATATTTT. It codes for CASSLGRALSGNTIYF. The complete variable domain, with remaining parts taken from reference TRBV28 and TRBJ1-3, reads DVKVTQSSRYLVKRTGEKVFLECVQDMDHENMFWYRQDPGLGLRLIYFSYDVKMKEKGDIPEGYSVSREKKERFSLILESASTNQTSMYLCASSLGRALSGNTIYFGEGSWLTVV.

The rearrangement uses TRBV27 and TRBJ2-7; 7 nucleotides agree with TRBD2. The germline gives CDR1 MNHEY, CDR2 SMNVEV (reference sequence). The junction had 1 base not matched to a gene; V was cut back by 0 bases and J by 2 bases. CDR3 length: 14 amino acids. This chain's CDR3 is CASSLSGLAYEQYF. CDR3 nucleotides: TGTGCCAGCAGTTTATCCGGACTAGCCTACGAGCAGTACTTC.

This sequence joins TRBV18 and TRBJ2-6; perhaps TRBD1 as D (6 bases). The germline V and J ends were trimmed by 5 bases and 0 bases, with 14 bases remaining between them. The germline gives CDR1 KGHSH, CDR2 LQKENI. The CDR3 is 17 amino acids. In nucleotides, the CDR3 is TGTGCCAGCTCAACACGAACGACAGGCTCTGGGGCCAACGTCCTGACTTTC. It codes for CASSTRTTGSGANVLTF.

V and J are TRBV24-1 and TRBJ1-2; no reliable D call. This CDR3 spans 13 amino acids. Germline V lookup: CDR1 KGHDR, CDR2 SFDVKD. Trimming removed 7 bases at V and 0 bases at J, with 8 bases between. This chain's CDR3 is CATSDFSNYGYTF. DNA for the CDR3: TGTGCCACCAGCGACTTTTCTAACTATGGCTACACCTTC.

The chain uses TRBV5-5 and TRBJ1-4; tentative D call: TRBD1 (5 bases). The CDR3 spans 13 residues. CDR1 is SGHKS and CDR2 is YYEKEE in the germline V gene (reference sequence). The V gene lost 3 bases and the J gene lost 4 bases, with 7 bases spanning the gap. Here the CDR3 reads CASSSDSNEKLFF. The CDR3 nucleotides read TGTGCCAGCAGCTCCGACAGTAATGAAAAACTGTTTTTT.

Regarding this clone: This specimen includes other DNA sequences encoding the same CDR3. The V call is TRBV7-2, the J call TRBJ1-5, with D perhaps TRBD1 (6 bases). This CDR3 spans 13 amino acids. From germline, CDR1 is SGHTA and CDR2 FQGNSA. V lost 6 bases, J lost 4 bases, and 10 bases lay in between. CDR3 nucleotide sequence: TGTGCCAGCAGTTCACAGGGTAATCAGCCCCAGCATTTT. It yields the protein CASSSQGNQPQHF.

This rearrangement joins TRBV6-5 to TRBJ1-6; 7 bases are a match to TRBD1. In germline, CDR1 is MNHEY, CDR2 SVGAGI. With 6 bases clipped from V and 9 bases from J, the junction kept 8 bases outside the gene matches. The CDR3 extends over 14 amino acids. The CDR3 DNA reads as TGTGCCAGCAGGCCCACAGGGGAGGCTTCACCCCTCCACTTT. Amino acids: CASRPTGEASPLHF.

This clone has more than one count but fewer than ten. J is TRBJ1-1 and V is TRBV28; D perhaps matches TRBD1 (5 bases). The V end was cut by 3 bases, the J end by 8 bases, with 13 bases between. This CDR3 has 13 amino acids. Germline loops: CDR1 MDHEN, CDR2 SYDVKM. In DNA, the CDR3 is TGTGCCAGCAGTTTGAGGTGGGCAGGGGAAGCTTTCTTT. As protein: CASSLRWAGEAFF.

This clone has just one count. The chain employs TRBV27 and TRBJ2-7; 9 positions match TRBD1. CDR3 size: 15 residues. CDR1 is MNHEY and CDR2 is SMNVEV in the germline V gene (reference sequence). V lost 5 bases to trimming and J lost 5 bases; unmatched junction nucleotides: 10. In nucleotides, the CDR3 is TGTGCCAGCAGTAGTAATCCGGACAGGGGAGACGAGCAGTACTTC. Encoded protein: CASSSNPDRGDEQYF.

The CDR3 loop is CASRRGQGSSGANVLTF. The CDR3 DNA sequence: TGCGCCAGCAGGAGGGGACAGGGGAGCTCTGGGGCCAACGTCCTGACTTTC. The chain uses TRBV10-2 and TRBJ2-6, with 10 bases matching TRBD1. This CDR3 contains 17 residues. With V trimmed by 6 bases and J by 0 bases, 5 bases remained unmatched. Germline CDR1 and CDR2: WSHSY and SAAADI.

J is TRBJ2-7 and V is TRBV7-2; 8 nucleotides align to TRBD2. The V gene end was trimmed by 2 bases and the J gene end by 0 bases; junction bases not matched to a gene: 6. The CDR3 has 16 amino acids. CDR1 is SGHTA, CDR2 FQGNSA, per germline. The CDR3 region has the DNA TGTGCCAGCAGCTTAAGGGGCGGGGGGAGCTCCTACGAGCAGTACTTC. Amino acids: CASSLRGGGSSYEQYF.

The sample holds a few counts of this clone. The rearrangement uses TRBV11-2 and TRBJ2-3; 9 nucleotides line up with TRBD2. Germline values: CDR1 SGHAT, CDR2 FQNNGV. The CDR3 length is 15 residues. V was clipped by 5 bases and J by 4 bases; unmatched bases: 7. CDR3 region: CASSPLAGVADTQYF. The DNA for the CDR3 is TGTGCCAGCAGCCCCTTAGCGGGAGTGGCAGATACGCAGTATTTT.

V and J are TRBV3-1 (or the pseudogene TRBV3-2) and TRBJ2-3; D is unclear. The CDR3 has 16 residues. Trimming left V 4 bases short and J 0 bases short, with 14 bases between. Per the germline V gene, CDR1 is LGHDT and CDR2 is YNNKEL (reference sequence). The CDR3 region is CASSPHWAPSTDTQYF. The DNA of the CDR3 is TGTGCCAGCAGCCCACACTGGGCACCTAGCACAGATACGCAGTATTTT.

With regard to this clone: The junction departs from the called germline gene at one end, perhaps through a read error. CDR3 region: CASSIKGGRGSVF. The CDR3 DNA reads TGTGCCAGTAGTATAAAAGGAGGCAGGGGAAGCGTCTTT. The rearrangement links TRBV19 to TRBJ1-1; TRBD1 is a possible D gene (6 bases). This CDR3 is 13 amino acids long. Germline CDR1 LNHDA, CDR2 SQIVND (reference sequence).

The CDR3 coding sequence is TGTGCCAGCAGCTCAGGGTACACTAGCACAGATACGCAGTATTTT. The encoded protein is CASSSGYTSTDTQYF. This chain links TRBV7-3 with TRBJ2-3; D might be TRBD1 (5 bases). The CDR3 runs to 15 residues. Germline CDR1 SGHTA, CDR2 FQGTGA. The ends were cut back, 4 bases at V and 0 bases at J, with 11 bases in the middle.

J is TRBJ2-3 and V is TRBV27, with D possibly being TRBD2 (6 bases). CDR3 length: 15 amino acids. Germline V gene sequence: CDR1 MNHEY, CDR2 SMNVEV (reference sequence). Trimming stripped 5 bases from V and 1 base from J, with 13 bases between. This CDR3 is CASSPLGEGTDTQYF. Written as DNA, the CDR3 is TGTGCCAGCAGTCCCTTGGGGGAGGGCACAGATACGCAGTATTTT.

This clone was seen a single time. CDR3 in DNA: TGCAGCGCCCCGACCACCATTGACAGGGGGCCGCCAGATACGCAGTATTTT. Translation: CSAPTTIDRGPPDTQYF. The V and J genes are TRBV29-1 and TRBJ2-3, with 10 nucleotides matching TRBD1. The CDR3 loop spans 17 amino acids. The germline V gene has CDR1 SQVTM and CDR2 ANQGSEA. V was clipped by 7 bases and J by 4 bases; unmatched bases: 17.

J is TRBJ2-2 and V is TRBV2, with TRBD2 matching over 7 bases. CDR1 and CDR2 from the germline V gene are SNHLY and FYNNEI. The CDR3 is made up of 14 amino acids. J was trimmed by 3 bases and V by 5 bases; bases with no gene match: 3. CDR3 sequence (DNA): TGTGCCAGCAGTCTAGCGGTTTACACCGGGGAGCTGTTTTTT. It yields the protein CASSLAVYTGELFF.

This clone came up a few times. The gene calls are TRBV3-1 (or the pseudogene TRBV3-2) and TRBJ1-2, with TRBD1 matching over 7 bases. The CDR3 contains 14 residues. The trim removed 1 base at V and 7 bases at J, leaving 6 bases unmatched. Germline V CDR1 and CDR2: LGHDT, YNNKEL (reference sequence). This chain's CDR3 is CASSQGQGRGGYTF. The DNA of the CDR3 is TGTGCCAGCAGCCAAGGACAGGGAAGGGGTGGCTACACCTTC.

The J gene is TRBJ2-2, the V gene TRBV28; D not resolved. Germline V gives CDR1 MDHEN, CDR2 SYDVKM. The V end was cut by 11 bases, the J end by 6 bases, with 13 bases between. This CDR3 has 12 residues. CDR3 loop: CASSEMAGELFF. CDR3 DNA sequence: TGTGCCTCCTCGGAGATGGCCGGGGAGCTGTTTTTT.

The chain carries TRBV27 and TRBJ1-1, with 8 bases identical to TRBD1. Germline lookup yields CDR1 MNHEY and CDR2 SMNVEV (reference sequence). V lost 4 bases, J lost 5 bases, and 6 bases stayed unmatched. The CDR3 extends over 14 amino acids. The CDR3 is CASSYQGAGTEAFF. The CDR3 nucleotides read TGTGCCAGCAGTTATCAGGGGGCGGGAACTGAAGCTTTCTTT.

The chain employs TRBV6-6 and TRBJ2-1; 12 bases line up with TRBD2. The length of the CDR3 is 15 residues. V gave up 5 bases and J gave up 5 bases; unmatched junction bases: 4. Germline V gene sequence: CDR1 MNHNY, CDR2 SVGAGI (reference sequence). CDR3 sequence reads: CASSTGTSGHNEQFF. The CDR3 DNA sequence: TGTGCCAGCAGTACCGGGACTAGCGGGCACAATGAGCAGTTCTTC.

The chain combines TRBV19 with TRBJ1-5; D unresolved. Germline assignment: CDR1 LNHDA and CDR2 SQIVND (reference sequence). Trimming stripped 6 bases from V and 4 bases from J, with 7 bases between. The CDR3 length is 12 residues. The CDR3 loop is CASREKNQPQHF. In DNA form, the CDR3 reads TGTGCCAGTAGGGAGAAGAATCAGCCCCAGCATTTT.

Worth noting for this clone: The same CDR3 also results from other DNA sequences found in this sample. The CDR3 nucleotides read TGTGCCAGCAGTTACTCAGGACAGGGCTACGAGCAGTACTTC. Translation gives CASSYSGQGYEQYF. The chain recombines TRBV6-6 with TRBJ2-7; the match to TRBD1 covers 8 bases. The CDR3 length is 14 residues. V lost 0 bases to trimming and J lost 3 bases; unmatched junction nucleotides: 1. The germline V gene has CDR1 MNHNY and CDR2 SVGAGI (reference sequence).

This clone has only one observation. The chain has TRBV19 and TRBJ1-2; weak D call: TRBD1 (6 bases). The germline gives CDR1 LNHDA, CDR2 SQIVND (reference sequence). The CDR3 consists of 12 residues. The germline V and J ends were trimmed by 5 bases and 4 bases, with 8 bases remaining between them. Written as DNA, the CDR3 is TGTGCCAGTAGTCAGGGGCTCTATGGCTACACCTTC. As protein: CASSQGLYGYTF. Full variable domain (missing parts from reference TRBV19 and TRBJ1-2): DGGITQSPKYLFRKEGQNVTLSCEQNLNHDAMYWYRQDPGQGLRLIYYSQIVNDFQKGDIAEGYSVSREKKESFPLTVTSAQKNPTAFYLCASSQGLYGYTFGSGTRLTVV.

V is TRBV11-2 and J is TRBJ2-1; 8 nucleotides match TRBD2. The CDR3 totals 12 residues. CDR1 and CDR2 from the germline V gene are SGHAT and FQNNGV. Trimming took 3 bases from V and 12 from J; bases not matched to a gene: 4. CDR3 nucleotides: TGTGCCAGCAGCTTGCGGGAGGATTGGCAGTTCTTC. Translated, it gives CASSLREDWQFF.

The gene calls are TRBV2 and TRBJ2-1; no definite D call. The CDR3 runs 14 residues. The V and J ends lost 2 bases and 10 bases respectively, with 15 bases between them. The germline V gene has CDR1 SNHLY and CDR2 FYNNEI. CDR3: CASSEPTSRGEQFF. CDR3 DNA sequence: TGTGCCAGCAGTGAACCTACCAGTCGAGGAGAGCAGTTCTTC.

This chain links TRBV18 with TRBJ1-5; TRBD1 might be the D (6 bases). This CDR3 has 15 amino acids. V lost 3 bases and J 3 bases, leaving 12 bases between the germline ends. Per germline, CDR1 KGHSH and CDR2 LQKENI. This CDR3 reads CASSPQGGPNQPQHF. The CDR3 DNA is TGTGCCAGCTCACCGCAAGGGGGTCCCAATCAGCCCCAGCATTTT.